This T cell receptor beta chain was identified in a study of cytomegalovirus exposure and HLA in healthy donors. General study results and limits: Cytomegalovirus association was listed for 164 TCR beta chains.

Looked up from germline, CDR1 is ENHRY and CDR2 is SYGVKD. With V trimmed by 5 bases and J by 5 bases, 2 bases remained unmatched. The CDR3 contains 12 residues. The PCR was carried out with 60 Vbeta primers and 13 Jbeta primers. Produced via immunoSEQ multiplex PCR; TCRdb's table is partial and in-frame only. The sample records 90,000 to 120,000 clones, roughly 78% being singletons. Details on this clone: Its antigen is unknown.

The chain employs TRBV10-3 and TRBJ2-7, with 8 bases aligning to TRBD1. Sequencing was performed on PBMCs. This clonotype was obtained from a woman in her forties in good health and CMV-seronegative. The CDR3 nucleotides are TGTGCCATCAGTCAGACAGGGGACGAGCAGTACTTC. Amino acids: CAISQTGDEQYF.